This TCR beta chain was observed in a study of T cells in Graves' hyperthyroidism and ophthalmopathy. Study-wide points: A 13 V-J model separated ophthalmopathy from stable hyperthyroidism. Expanded thyroid clonotypes (above 0.001) were mostly also found in blood.

This clonotype was seen repeatedly, ten times or more. Its antigen is not known. V lost 7 bases and J lost 1; bases outside the gene matches: 4. This CDR3 has 14 amino acids. Orbital computed tomography and thyroid ultrasound, together with serum TRAb and thyroxine and clinical symptoms, were used for diagnoses. The investigators amplified TCR beta CDR3 regions from RNA transcripts. A set of HTBI primers served as the primers for a first-round RT-PCR of the TCR CDR3. TCRdb analysed the multiplex PCR reads with MiXCR anew, one entry per CDR3 protein. Of hundreds of thousands of distinct CDR3 sequences listed, more than 11% are singletons.

V usage is TRBV12-3 or TRBV12-4 and J usage is TRBJ2-7, with 10 bases fitting TRBD1. This sequence was found in a woman aged 30 to 39 with Graves' hyperthyroidism that later progressed to Graves' ophthalmopathy. Sample: blood. The CDR3 nucleotides read TGTGCCAGCACCGGGACAGGGGCTTCCTACGAGCAGTACTTC. This translates into CASTGTGASYEQYF.